Shown below are 15 T cell receptor beta chains from a single sample sequenced in a study of T cell responses to AZD1222 COVID-19 vaccine. The data were produced by immunoSEQ multiplex PCR, yet TCRdb's version contains in-frame clones alone and is incomplete. In the table there are 85,000 to 120,000 clones, almost 90% of which are singletons. This material consisted of peripheral blood, taken on day 0 of AZD1222 vaccination. Receptor source: an adult in good health.

The genes are TRBV12-3 or TRBV12-4 and TRBJ1-1; D is unresolved. The V end was cut by 3 bases, the J end by 6 bases, with 11 bases between. There are 13 residues in the CDR3. CDR3 DNA: TGTGCCAGCAGTTTGAGAAGCGGGTCTGAAGCTTTCTTT. This codes for CASSLRSGSEAFF.

The chain is built from TRBV4-3 and TRBJ2-3; 9 bases line up with TRBD1. V shed 5 bases, J shed 2 bases, and the junction held 14 bases outside the gene matches. The CDR3 spans 18 residues. In germline, CDR1 is LGHNA, CDR2 YSLEER. The CDR3 region is CASSVQPGQGLYTDTQYF. In DNA form, the CDR3 reads TGCGCCAGCAGCGTACAGCCGGGACAGGGCCTTTACACAGATACGCAGTATTTT.

This rearrangement joins TRBV7-3 to TRBJ2-2; D gene uncertain. V was shortened by 5 bases and J by 3 bases, with 7 bases between the two germline ends. The CDR3 contains 13 residues. Germline lookup yields CDR1 SGHTA and CDR2 FQGTGA. The DNA of the CDR3 is TGTGCCAGCAGCGCAGGATACACCGGGGAGCTGTTTTTT. This translates into CASSAGYTGELFF.

This sequence joins TRBV6-5 and TRBJ2-5; D call uncertain. CDR1 and CDR2 (germline): MNHEY, SVGAGI. The V and J ends lost 8 bases and 2 bases respectively, with 3 bases between them. The CDR3 covers 10 residues. The CDR3 protein is CASRQETQYF. DNA of the CDR3: TGTGCCAGCCGTCAAGAGACCCAGTACTTC.

The chain couples TRBV7-2 to TRBJ1-5; TRBD1 matches at 8 bases. The CDR3 sequence is 15 residues long. The germline gives CDR1 SGHTA, CDR2 FQGNSA. J gave up 3 bases and V 3 bases, and 4 bases lay outside the gene matches. CDR3 nucleotide sequence: TGTGCCAGCAGCTTTTCAGGGGGCCTCAATCAGCCCCAGCATTTT. As protein: CASSFSGGLNQPQHF.

J is TRBJ2-1 and V is TRBV4-1; 12 bases line up with TRBD2. Germline V gene data show CDR1 as MGHRA and CDR2 as YSYEKL. Losses at the gene ends were 4 bases for V and 1 base for J; bases not matched to a gene: 2. CDR3 length equals 16 residues. CDR3 nucleotide sequence: TGCGCCAGCAGCCGTGGGACTAGCGGGTCCTACAATGAGCAGTTCTTC. Translating gives CASSRGTSGSYNEQFF.

This sequence joins TRBV12-5 and TRBJ2-1; no clear D gene. CDR1 is LGHNT, CDR2 FRNRAP, per germline. The V end lost 3 bases, the J end lost 5 bases, and 2 bases lay between the germline ends. The CDR3 consists of 11 residues. This chain's CDR3 is CASGLDNEQFF. The CDR3 nucleotides are TGTGCTAGTGGTTTAGACAATGAGCAGTTCTTC. The full variable domain, with the rest looked up from reference TRBV12-5 and TRBJ2-1, is DARVTQTPRHKVTEMGQEVTMRCQPILGHNTVFWYRQTMMQGLELLAYFRNRAPLDDSGMPKDRFSAEMPDATLATLKIQPSEPRDSAVYFCASGLDNEQFFGPGTRLTVL.

The rearrangement joins TRBV3-1 (or the pseudogene TRBV3-2) to TRBJ2-3; 10 bases agree with TRBD1. The junction had 5 bases not matched to a gene; V was cut back by 5 bases and J by 6 bases. The CDR3 covers 14 residues. The germline gives CDR1 LGHDT, CDR2 YNNKEL (reference sequence). CDR3 residues: CASSRQGADDTQYF. The CDR3 nucleotides read TGTGCCAGCAGCAGACAGGGGGCGGATGATACGCAGTATTTT.

V gene TRBV5-5 combines with J gene TRBJ2-7; D is unclear. Germline V gene data show CDR1 as SGHKS and CDR2 as YYEKEE (reference sequence). The CDR3 extends over 17 amino acids. V was cut by 1 base and J by 0 bases, with 17 bases left in between. The CDR3 region is CASSLSTATRSSYEQYF. CDR3 coding DNA: TGTGCCAGCAGCTTGTCAACTGCCACCCGGAGCTCCTACGAGCAGTACTTC.

The CDR3 spells CASSKYGADYGYTF. In DNA, the CDR3 is TGTGCCAGCAGTAAGTACGGGGCGGACTATGGCTACACCTTC. This chain joins TRBV27 and TRBJ1-2; D may be TRBD1 (5 bases). This CDR3 is 14 amino acids long. Trimming left V 5 bases short and J 3 bases short, with 13 bases between. Per germline, CDR1 MNHEY and CDR2 SMNVEV (reference sequence).

This sequence joins TRBV7-9 and TRBJ2-7; either TRBD1 or TRBD2 may fit D (7 bases each). Trimming cost V 5 bases and J 4 bases, with 18 bases left between them. Per the germline V gene, CDR1 is SEHNR and CDR2 is FQNEAQ (reference sequence). The CDR3 has 15 residues. CDR3 in DNA: TGTGCCAGCAGCCCGACAGGGAGGGCATCGTACGAGCAGTACTTC. Protein: CASSPTGRASYEQYF.

The chain recombines TRBV11-1 with TRBJ2-1, with 7 bases identical to TRBD1. The CDR3 length is 12 residues. After removal of 5 bases from V and 7 bases from J, the junction contained 2 bases not matched to a gene. The germline CDR1 and CDR2 sequences are SGHAT and FQDESV (reference sequence). In nucleotides, the CDR3 is TGTGCCAGCAGCCCGGGACAGAATGAGCAGTTCTTC. Its protein is CASSPGQNEQFF.

The chain is built from TRBV9 and TRBJ1-3; D not resolved. Germline CDR1 reads SGDLS; CDR2 reads YYNGEE. V was cut by 3 bases and J by 6 bases, with 10 bases left in between. This CDR3 contains 13 residues. Written as DNA, the CDR3 is TGTGCCAGCAGCGCCGGACGGGAAAACACCATATATTTT. Translation gives CASSAGRENTIYF. Full variable domain (remainder filled in from reference TRBV9 and TRBJ1-3): DSGVTQTPKHLITATGQRVTLRCSPRSGDLSVYWYQQSLDQGLQFLIQYYNGEERAKGNILERFSAQQFPDLHSELNLSSLELGDSALYFCASSAGRENTIYFGEGSWLTVV.

This clone was seen a single time. This chain joins TRBV14 and TRBJ2-1; D uncertain. The V gene's germline CDR1 is SGHDN and CDR2 FVKESK. Trimming removed 0 bases at V and 10 bases at J, with 13 bases between. The CDR3 length is 14 residues. Here the CDR3 DNA reads TGTGCCAGCAGCCAAGATCTAGGCTCGTGGGAGCAGTTCTTC. Translating it yields CASSQDLGSWEQFF.

This chain connects TRBV3-1 (or the pseudogene TRBV3-2) to TRBJ2-1; D is unresolved. CDR1 and CDR2 from the germline V gene are LGHDT and YNNKEL (reference sequence). CDR3 length equals 14 residues. V was pared by 4 bases and J by 1 base, with 8 bases between. The CDR3 loop reads CASSLRISYNEQFF. In DNA, the CDR3 is TGTGCCAGCAGCCTACGGATATCCTACAATGAGCAGTTCTTC.